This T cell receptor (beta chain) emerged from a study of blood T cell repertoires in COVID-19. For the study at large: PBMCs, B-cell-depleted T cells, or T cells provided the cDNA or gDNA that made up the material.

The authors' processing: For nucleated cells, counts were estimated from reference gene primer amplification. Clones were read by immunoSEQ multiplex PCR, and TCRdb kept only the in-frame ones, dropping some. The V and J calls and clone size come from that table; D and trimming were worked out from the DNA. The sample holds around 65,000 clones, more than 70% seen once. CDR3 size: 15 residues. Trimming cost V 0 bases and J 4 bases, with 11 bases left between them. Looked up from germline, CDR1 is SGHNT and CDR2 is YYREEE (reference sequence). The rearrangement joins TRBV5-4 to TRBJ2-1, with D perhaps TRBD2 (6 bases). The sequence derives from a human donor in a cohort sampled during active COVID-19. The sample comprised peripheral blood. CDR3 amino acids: CASSLAPGLYNEQFF. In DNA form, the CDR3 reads TGTGCCAGCAGCTTGGCCCCGGGACTGTACAATGAGCAGTTCTTC.